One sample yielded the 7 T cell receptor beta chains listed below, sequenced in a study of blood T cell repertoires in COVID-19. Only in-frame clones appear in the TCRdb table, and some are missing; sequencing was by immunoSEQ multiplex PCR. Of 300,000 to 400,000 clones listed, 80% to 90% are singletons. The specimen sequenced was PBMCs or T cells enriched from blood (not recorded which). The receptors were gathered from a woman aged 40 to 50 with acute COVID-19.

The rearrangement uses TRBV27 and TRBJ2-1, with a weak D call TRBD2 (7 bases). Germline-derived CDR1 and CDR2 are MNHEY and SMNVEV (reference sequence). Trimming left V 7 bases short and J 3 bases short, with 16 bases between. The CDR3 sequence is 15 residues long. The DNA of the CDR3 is TGTGCCAGCACTCGTAGGGGGGGAGGCTACAATGAGCAGTTCTTC. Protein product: CASTRRGGGYNEQFF.

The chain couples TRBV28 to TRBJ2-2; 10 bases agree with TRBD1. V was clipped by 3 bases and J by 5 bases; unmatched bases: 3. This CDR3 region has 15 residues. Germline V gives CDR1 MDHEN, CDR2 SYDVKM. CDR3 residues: CASSLGQGWTGELFF. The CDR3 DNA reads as TGTGCCAGCAGTTTGGGACAGGGGTGGACCGGGGAGCTGTTTTTT.

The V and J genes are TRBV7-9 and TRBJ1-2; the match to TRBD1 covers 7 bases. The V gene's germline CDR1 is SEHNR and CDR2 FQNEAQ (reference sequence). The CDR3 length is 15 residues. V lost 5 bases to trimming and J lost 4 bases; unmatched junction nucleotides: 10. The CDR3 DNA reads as TGTGCCAGCAGCCGAAACAGGGGTGAGACCTATGGCTACACCTTC. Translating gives CASSRNRGETYGYTF.

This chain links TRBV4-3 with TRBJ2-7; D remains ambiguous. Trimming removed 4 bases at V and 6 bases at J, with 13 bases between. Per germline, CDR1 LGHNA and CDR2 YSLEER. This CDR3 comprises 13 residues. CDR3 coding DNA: TGCGCCAGCAGCCGGTCCTTAGAGAGCGAGCAGTACTTC. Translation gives CASSRSLESEQYF.

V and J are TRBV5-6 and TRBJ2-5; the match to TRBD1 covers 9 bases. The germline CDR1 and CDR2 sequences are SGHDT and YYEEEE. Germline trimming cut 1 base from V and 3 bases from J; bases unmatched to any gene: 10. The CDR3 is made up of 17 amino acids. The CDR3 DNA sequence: TGTGCCAGCAGCTTGATTTCGTCCGGGACAGGGAAAGAGACCCAGTACTTC. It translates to CASSLISSGTGKETQYF.

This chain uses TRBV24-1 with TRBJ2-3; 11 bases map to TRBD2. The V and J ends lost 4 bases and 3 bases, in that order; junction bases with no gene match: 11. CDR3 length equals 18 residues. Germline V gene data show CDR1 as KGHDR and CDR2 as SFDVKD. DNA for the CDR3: TGTGCCACCAGTGAGAAAGGCGGTAGCGGGAGGGTAACAGATACGCAGTATTTT. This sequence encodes CATSEKGGSGRVTDTQYF.

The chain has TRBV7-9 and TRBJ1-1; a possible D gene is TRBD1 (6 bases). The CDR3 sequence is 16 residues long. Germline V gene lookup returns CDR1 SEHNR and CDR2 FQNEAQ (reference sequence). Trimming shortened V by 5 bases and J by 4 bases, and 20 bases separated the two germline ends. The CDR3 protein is CASSITGPTGPTEAFF. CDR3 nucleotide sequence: TGTGCCAGCAGCATAACAGGGCCCACCGGTCCCACTGAAGCTTTCTTT.